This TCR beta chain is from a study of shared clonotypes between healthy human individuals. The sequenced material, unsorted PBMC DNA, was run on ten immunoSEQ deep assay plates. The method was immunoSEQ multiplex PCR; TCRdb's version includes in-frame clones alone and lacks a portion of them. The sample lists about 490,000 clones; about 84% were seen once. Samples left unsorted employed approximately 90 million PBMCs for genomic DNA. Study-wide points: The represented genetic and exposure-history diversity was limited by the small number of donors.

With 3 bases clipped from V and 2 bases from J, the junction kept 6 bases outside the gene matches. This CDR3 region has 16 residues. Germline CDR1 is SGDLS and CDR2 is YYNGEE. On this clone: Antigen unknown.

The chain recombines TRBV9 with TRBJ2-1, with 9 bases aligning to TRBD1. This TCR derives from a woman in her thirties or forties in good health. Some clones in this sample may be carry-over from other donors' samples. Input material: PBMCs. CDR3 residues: CASSARGTGPYNEQFF. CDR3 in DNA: TGTGCCAGCAGCGCCCGAGGGACAGGGCCCTACAATGAGCAGTTCTTC.